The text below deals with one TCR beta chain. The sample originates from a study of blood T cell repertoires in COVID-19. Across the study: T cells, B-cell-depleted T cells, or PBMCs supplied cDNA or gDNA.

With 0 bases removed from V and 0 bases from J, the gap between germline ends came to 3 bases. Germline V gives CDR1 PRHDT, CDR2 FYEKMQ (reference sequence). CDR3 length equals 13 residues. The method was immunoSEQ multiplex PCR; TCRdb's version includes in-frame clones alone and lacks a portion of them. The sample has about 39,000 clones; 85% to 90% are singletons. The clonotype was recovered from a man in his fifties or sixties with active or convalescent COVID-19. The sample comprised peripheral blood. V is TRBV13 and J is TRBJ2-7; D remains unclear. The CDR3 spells CASSLGASYEQYF. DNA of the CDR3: TGTGCCAGCAGCTTAGGGGCCTCCTACGAGCAGTACTTC.